These 22 T cell receptor beta chains share one sample of origin, sequenced in a study of T cells expressing NK-cell markers. TCRdb reprocessed the 5' RACE reads and stores each CDR3 protein as one record, lacking DNA. The repertoire shows 300,000 to 500,000 distinct CDR3 sequences; the top ten hold about 10%. Sequencing was carried out using blood T cells: a sorted CD56 or NKG2C T cell subset, CD4+ or CD8+ T cells, or bulk PBMC T cells (not recorded which). All receptors derive from a woman aged 45-65 years in good health.

The genes are TRBV14 and TRBJ2-1; TCRdb proposes TRBD1, but this gene call is untestable without DNA. CDR3 length equals 16 residues. Germline CDR1 reads SGHDN; CDR2 reads FVKESK. The CDR3 loop is CASSQAGRGSYNEQFF.

CDR3 sequence reads: CASSRLDSPTDTQYF. The rearrangement links TRBV14 to TRBJ2-3; the D call of TRBD2 rests on TCRdb alone, since no DNA is present to check it. Germline loops: CDR1 SGHDN, CDR2 FVKESK. This CDR3 has 15 residues.

This rearrangement joins TRBV18 to TRBJ2-1; the D call of TRBD2 rests on TCRdb alone, since no DNA is present to check it. The CDR3 is made up of 15 amino acids. CDR1 and CDR2 (germline): KGHSH, LQKENI. Here the CDR3 reads CASSRRSGSSYEQFF.

The J gene is TRBJ2-3, the V gene TRBV5-6. The CDR3 is 13 amino acids. From germline, CDR1 is SGHDT and CDR2 YYEEEE. CDR3 in amino acids: CASSFTGTDTQYF.

The rearrangement links TRBV4-2 to TRBJ2-2. This CDR3 comprises 12 residues. CDR1 is LGHNA and CDR2 is YNFKEQ in the germline V gene. CDR3 region: CASSQGDRELFF.

This chain joins TRBV19 and TRBJ2-2; TCRdb's assignment of TRBD2 cannot be checked, as there is no DNA. Germline V CDR1 and CDR2: LNHDA, SQIVND (reference sequence). This CDR3 is 15 amino acids long. The CDR3 loop is CASNLRGDNTGELFF.

V usage is TRBV29-1 and J usage is TRBJ1-3. This CDR3 has 12 residues. Germline V gives CDR1 SQVTM, CDR2 ANQGSEA. This CDR3 reads CSVEVFGNTIYF.

The rearrangement uses TRBV2 and TRBJ1-5; TCRdb designates TRBD1, a call that cannot be tested without DNA. The CDR3 is made up of 15 amino acids. The germline V gene encodes CDR1 SNHLY and CDR2 FYNNEI. The CDR3 protein is CASSERSGDAQPQHF.

The chain employs TRBV7-8 and TRBJ2-3; the D call from TCRdb, TRBD1, cannot be confirmed without DNA. This CDR3 is 14 amino acids long. Germline CDR1 reads SGHVS; CDR2 reads FQNEAQ. CDR3: CASSLNPGERLQYF.

J is TRBJ2-7 and V is TRBV14; TCRdb names TRBD2, which stays unverified in the absence of DNA. Germline CDR1 SGHDN, CDR2 FVKESK. This CDR3 contains 20 residues. The CDR3 reads CASSQEGESSTSGYSYEQYF.

The CDR3 here is CASSHLQPAAQYF. The chain uses TRBV4-1 and TRBJ2-3; TCRdb proposes TRBD2, but this gene call is untestable without DNA. CDR1 is MGHRA and CDR2 is YSYEKL in the germline V gene. The length of the CDR3 is 13 residues.

J is TRBJ1-5 and V is TRBV28; TCRdb's D gene call, TRBD1, goes unchecked for lack of DNA. Germline CDR1 reads MDHEN; CDR2 reads SYDVKM. This CDR3 is built from 12 residues. This CDR3 reads CASSDGGQPQHF.

The V gene is TRBV20-1, the J gene TRBJ2-5; TCRdb's D call of TRBD1 is untestable without DNA. Germline loops: CDR1 DFQATT, CDR2 SNEGSKA (reference sequence). The CDR3 runs 12 residues. The CDR3 region is CSAKATGETQYF.

The chain has TRBV29-1 and TRBJ1-1. Germline V gene data show CDR1 as SQVTM and CDR2 as ANQGSEA. The length of the CDR3 is 12 residues. The CDR3 loop reads CSVAGQNTEAFF. Full variable domain (missing parts from reference TRBV29-1 and TRBJ1-1): SAVISQKPSRDICQRGTSLTIQCQVDSQVTMMFWYRQQPGQSLTLIATANQGSEATYESGFVIDKFPISRPNLTFSTLTVSNMSPEDSSIYLCSVAGQNTEAFFGQGTRLTVV.

This rearrangement joins TRBV25-1 to TRBJ1-1. This CDR3 is built from 15 residues. Germline V gene sequence: CDR1 MGHDK, CDR2 SYGVNS. The CDR3 region is CASSESGPSNTEAFF.

V is TRBV19 and J is TRBJ1-5; lacking DNA, the TRBD1 call made by TCRdb goes unchecked. This CDR3 contains 17 residues. Germline values: CDR1 LNHDA, CDR2 SQIVND (reference sequence). The CDR3 here is CASSTTTGDRSNQPQHF. Using reference TRBV19 and TRBJ1-5 for the parts outside the CDR3, the full variable domain is DGGITQSPKYLFRKEGQNVTLSCEQNLNHDAMYWYRQDPGQGLRLIYYSQIVNDFQKGDIAEGYSVSREKKESFPLTVTSAQKNPTAFYLCASSTTTGDRSNQPQHFGDGTRLSIL.

The chain has TRBV3-1 and TRBJ2-3; TCRdb gives TRBD1 as the D gene, but with no DNA this cannot be confirmed. Germline CDR1 reads LGHDT; CDR2 reads YNNKEL (reference sequence). This CDR3 spans 17 amino acids. The CDR3 protein is CASSQHTGSTSTDTQYF.

The chain couples TRBV28 to TRBJ1-1. In germline, CDR1 is MDHEN, CDR2 SYDVKM. The CDR3 is 16 amino acids. CDR3 protein: CASSLLGIPMNTEAFF.

The chain recombines TRBV5-1 with TRBJ2-1; TCRdb indicates TRBD2, and absent DNA this call remains unverified. Germline values: CDR1 SGHRS, CDR2 YFSETQ. CDR3 length: 17 residues. CDR3 protein: CASSLGLGGRLYNEQFF. The entire variable domain, with the rest obtained from reference TRBV5-1 and TRBJ2-1, is as follows: KAGVTQTPRYLIKTRGQQVTLSCSPISGHRSVSWYQQTPGQGLQFLFEYFSETQRNKGNFPGRFSGRQFSNSRSEMNVSTLELGDSALYLCASSLGLGGRLYNEQFFGPGTRLTVL.

J is TRBJ2-1 and V is TRBV29-1; the TCRdb D gene call, TRBD2, has no DNA to confirm it. The CDR3 loop spans 15 amino acids. The germline gives CDR1 SQVTM, CDR2 ANQGSEA. The CDR3 region is CSVPGTSRSYNEQFF.

The chain's CDR3 is CASRADRGGTNEQFF. V and J are TRBV6-1 and TRBJ2-1; TCRdb's assignment of TRBD1 cannot be checked, as there is no DNA. This CDR3 is built from 15 residues. Germline CDR1 and CDR2: MNHNS and SASEGT.

The chain is built from TRBV5-1 and TRBJ2-5; TCRdb's D call, TRBD2, is unchecked because there is no DNA. The CDR3 is 18 residues long. Germline values: CDR1 SGHRS, CDR2 YFSETQ. The CDR3 sequence is CASSLGLAGVATKETQYF. The full variable domain, completed using reference TRBV5-1 and TRBJ2-5, is KAGVTQTPRYLIKTRGQQVTLSCSPISGHRSVSWYQQTPGQGLQFLFEYFSETQRNKGNFPGRFSGRQFSNSRSEMNVSTLELGDSALYLCASSLGLAGVATKETQYFGPGTRLLVL.